One and the same sample provided the 6 T cell receptor beta chains below, sequenced in a study of response to subunit inactivated influenza vaccine. TCRdb re-called the RT-PCR reads with MiXCR, one entry per CDR3 protein. The table lists roughly 520,000 distinct CDR3 sequences, less than 30% of them singletons. Material: CD4+ T cells sorted from PBMCs, obtained roughly 5 days after vaccination. These receptors all come from a man aged 50-59 years who received an inactivated influenza vaccine.

The CDR3 loop reads CASRSGRFSYEQYF. Here the CDR3 DNA reads TGTGCCAGCAGAAGCGGGAGGTTCTCCTACGAGCAGTACTTC. The chain uses TRBV12-3 or TRBV12-4 and TRBJ2-7; 9 bases fit TRBD2. The CDR3 consists of 14 residues. V gave up 6 bases and J gave up 0 bases; unmatched junction bases: 3.

This chain connects TRBV10-3 to TRBJ2-3; 8 bases fit TRBD2. J lost 5 bases, V lost 10 bases, and 14 bases had no gene match. Germline-derived CDR1 and CDR2 are ENHRY and SYGVKD. This CDR3 is built from 15 residues. The CDR3 loop reads CASTPGGASGDTQYF. CDR3 DNA: TGTGCCAGTACACCCGGGGGGGCCAGCGGAGATACGCAGTATTTT.

A few counts support this clonotype. The V gene is TRBV20-1, the J gene TRBJ1-5; the D gene is possibly TRBD1 (6 bases). Trimming took 4 bases from V and 1 from J, leaving 14 bases between them. Germline CDR1 DFQATT, CDR2 SNEGSKA (reference sequence). CDR3 length equals 15 residues. The chain's CDR3 is CSATPGQLSNQPQHF. The CDR3 DNA reads as TGCAGTGCTACGCCGGGACAACTAAGCAATCAGCCCCAGCATTTT.

This clonotype showed up many times. One end of the junction fails to match germline, which may point to a read error. The chain employs TRBV5-1 and TRBJ1-4; no firm D call. The CDR3 extends over 14 amino acids. Germline CDR1 SGHRS, CDR2 YFSETQ. The CDR3 DNA reads as TGCGCCAGCAGCTTGCGGTCGGGGAATGAAAACCTGTTTTTT. Its translation: CASSLRSGNENLFF.

The table lists this clonotype with a few counts. Here the CDR3 reads CASSDSHTQYF. CDR3 DNA sequence: TGTGCCAGCAGCGACAGCCATACGCAGTATTTT. The chain recombines TRBV6-5 with TRBJ2-3; a weak D match, TRBD1 (5 bases). This CDR3 has 11 amino acids. V was cut by 6 bases and J by 7 bases, with 8 bases left in between. Germline V gene sequence: CDR1 MNHEY, CDR2 SVGAGI.

This clonotype showed up just a few times. The J gene is TRBJ2-7, the V gene TRBV29-1, with TRBD2 matching over 10 bases. The CDR3 extends over 13 amino acids. Germline trimming cut 7 bases from V and 4 bases from J; bases unmatched to any gene: 7. Germline values: CDR1 SQVTM, CDR2 ANQGSEA. This chain's CDR3 is CSAIAGGPYEQYF. The CDR3 DNA sequence: TGCAGCGCTATAGCGGGAGGTCCTTACGAGCAGTACTTC.